Described below is a single TCR beta chain sequence and its context. Its specific antigen is unknown. Base qualities were left out, and no much larger clone turns up one base away. V loses 4 bases, J loses 6 bases, and the germline ends lie 17 bases apart. The CDR3 goes from the cysteine to the phenylalanine over 15 residues. Only the CDR3 DNA stays, 45 bases, in frame from base 1. In the germline V gene, CDR1 corresponds to KGHSH and CDR2 to LQKENI. The data belong to a study of blood T cell repertoires in COVID-19 (dated by TCRdb to 2018 to 2020). About the investigation overall: Collaborator samples came from the United States, Italy and Spain and covered acute and convalescent phases of COVID-19. Where available, HLA class I and class II types were taken from metadata supplied by the sample provider and were not determined by assay-based typing. A de-identified subject ID, COVID-19 status, age in years and sex were almost always included in the sample metadata. The material from the prospective study consisted of cDNA or gDNA derived from T cells, B-cell-depleted T cells, or PBMCs. Subjects who had been exposed to COVID-19, were actively infected with it, or had recovered from it provided the deeply sampled blood TCRbeta repertoires that made up the dataset. Samples came from the ongoing ImmuneRACE study (first 160 participants) plus 1,254 subjects from 6 global collaborators. The repertoires were released in a freely available public database meant as a resource for research on the immune response to SARS-CoV-2.

The paper's findings and limits, for the study overall: How much clinical and demographic metadata was included differed by source and by participant, and the metadata was provided uncurated.

TCRbeta CDR3 regions were amplified from genomic DNA by means of the immunoSEQ Assay, a bias-controlled multiplex PCR. Regarding the original processing steps: Nucleated cell counts per sample were estimated from amplification of reference gene primers within the assay. Sequence reads were collapsed and filtered to measure the absolute abundance of every unique TCRbeta CDR3 rearrangement. For each sample, productive Simpson clonality was calculated by taking the square root of Simpson's diversity index across productive rearrangements. What TCRdb holds here is the immuneACCESS table cut down to in-frame rearrangements. Part of the clones is not present; checked against another copy, under half of the missing clones reflect an unresolved V gene, and the others are unexplained. Clone size and V and J calls were adopted from that table, with D and trimming inferred from the DNA. This sample gives 150,000 to 200,000 clones in total; more than 75% of them show up just once. The ten biggest clones cover 3% to 4% of the sample.

Each collaborating institution followed its own protocols to collect whole blood in K2EDTA tubes. Collaborator samples were shipped for TCRbeta analysis as frozen whole blood, isolated PBMCs, or DNA extracted from either sample type. The material sequenced was peripheral blood. The sequence was collected from a man in his late teens or twenties with active or convalescent COVID-19. The chain employs TRBV18 and TRBJ2-3; the D gene is perhaps TRBD2, from 6 matching bases. The CDR3 loop reads CASSHPSLAVDTQYF. DNA sequence: TGTGCCAGCTCACACCCTTCCTTAGCGGTGGATACGCAGTATTTT.